This T cell receptor (beta chain) was found in a study of memory CD8 T cells in hepatitis C reinfection. Overall study context: Samples before reinfection came 55 to 20 weeks prior to detection.

TCRdb's table, derived via immunoSEQ multiplex PCR, lists solely in-frame clones and lacks some. Of 50,000 or so clones in the sample, around 92% are singletons; the top ten hold around 1%. Indicated time point: pre-reinfection, 55 to 20 weeks before reinfection detection. The sorted cells went straight to TCR sequencing with no prior in vitro expansion. Control naive CD8 T cells came from two donors at all three reinfection time points. Looked up from germline, CDR1 is MGHRA and CDR2 is YSYEKL. The CDR3 spans 18 residues. V was clipped by 4 bases and J by 3 bases; unmatched bases: 7. This clone was picked up one time.

Source material: naive CD8+ T cells sorted from blood. V is TRBV4-1 and J is TRBJ2-2; 14 bases line up with TRBD2. The receptor was derived from a man between 18 and 29 years old with hepatitis C virus infection. CDR3 sequence: CASSLRTSGRLDTGELFF. The CDR3 region has the DNA TGCGCCAGCAGCCTGCGGACTAGCGGGAGGTTGGACACCGGGGAGCTGTTTTTT.